The 27 T cell receptor beta chains below all came from one sample that was sequenced in a study of cytomegalovirus exposure and HLA in healthy donors. A multiplex PCR was run with 60 Vbeta primers and 13 Jbeta primers. The protocol was immunoSEQ multiplex PCR, while the TCRdb copy is restricted to in-frame clones and leaves out a portion. The repertoire includes about 200,000 clones, more than 75% of them detected once, and 0.35% to 0.5% sits in the top ten. Specimen: PBMCs. These TCRs come from a male donor in good health and CMV-seropositive.

The chain combines TRBV5-1 with TRBJ2-1; D not certain. The germline V and J ends were trimmed by 4 bases and 3 bases, with 14 bases remaining between them. This CDR3 is built from 15 residues. Looked up from germline, CDR1 is SGHRS and CDR2 is YFSETQ. The CDR3, as DNA: TGCGCCAGCAGCCCGACTTCCGAGAACTACAATGAGCAGTTCTTC. Its translation is CASSPTSENYNEQFF.

V is TRBV4-3 and J is TRBJ1-1, with D tentatively TRBD1 (5 bases). With 4 bases removed from V and 0 bases from J, the gap between germline ends came to 15 bases. Per germline, CDR1 LGHNA and CDR2 YSLEER. This CDR3 region has 16 residues. The CDR3 DNA reads TGCGCCAGCAGCCGACAGTGGGCAGGCATGAACACTGAAGCTTTCTTT. Protein: CASSRQWAGMNTEAFF.

V gene TRBV4-2 combines with J gene TRBJ2-1; no reliable D call. V lost 0 bases to trimming and J lost 6 bases, with 21 bases between them. The germline CDR1 and CDR2 sequences are LGHNA and YNFKEQ. The CDR3 extends over 18 amino acids. The CDR3 is CASSQDPPGLPSVNEQFF. The CDR3 DNA reads TGTGCCAGCAGCCAAGATCCCCCAGGTTTACCCTCTGTCAATGAGCAGTTCTTC.

CDR3 nucleotide sequence: TGTGCCAGCAGTCCTACGCAGGGGAAAGGGAGCTATGGCTACACCTTC. It is translated as CASSPTQGKGSYGYTF. The rearrangement uses TRBV28 and TRBJ1-2; D may be TRBD1 (6 bases). Germline CDR1 MDHEN, CDR2 SYDVKM. The CDR3 loop spans 16 amino acids. With 5 bases removed from V and 4 bases from J, the gap between germline ends came to 20 bases.

This chain connects TRBV7-9 to TRBJ2-7; a weak D match, TRBD1 (5 bases). Germline-derived CDR1 and CDR2 are SEHNR and FQNEAQ (reference sequence). Trimming took 3 bases from V and 4 from J, leaving 13 bases between them. This CDR3 is built from 14 residues. Here the CDR3 DNA reads TGTGCCAGCAGCTTGGGGCAGGGTGGTTACGAGCAGTACTTC. Its translation: CASSLGQGGYEQYF.

The rearrangement links TRBV6-1 to TRBJ1-1; D gene uncertain. The CDR3 is 12 amino acids. Germline V gene lookup returns CDR1 MNHNS and CDR2 SASEGT. Deletions cut 6 bases from V and 5 bases from J, with 10 bases between. The CDR3 DNA sequence: TGTGCCAGCAGGCAACACGGGACTGAAGCTTTCTTT. This translates into CASRQHGTEAFF.

The V and J genes are TRBV5-4 and TRBJ1-3; perhaps TRBD1 as D (5 bases). Germline lookup yields CDR1 SGHNT and CDR2 YYREEE (reference sequence). This CDR3 comprises 16 residues. Trimming stripped 4 bases from V and 0 bases from J, with 14 bases between. The CDR3 DNA is TGTGCCAGCAGCCTCGGGGGGACTGACTCTGGAAACACCATATATTTT. This codes for CASSLGGTDSGNTIYF.

The chain recombines TRBV6-1 with TRBJ2-7; 11 bases fit TRBD2. The CDR3 extends over 14 amino acids. V shed 3 bases, J shed 9 bases, and the junction held 7 bases outside the gene matches. CDR1 and CDR2 (germline): MNHNS, SASEGT. The CDR3 DNA reads as TGTGCCAGCAGTGAGATACTAGCGGGAGCGGGGCAGTACTTC. Residues: CASSEILAGAGQYF.

In this sample, this clone turned up once. The V call is TRBV9, the J call TRBJ2-7; D call uncertain. V was clipped by 0 bases and J by 5 bases, with 12 bases between them. The length of the CDR3 is 14 residues. Germline assignment: CDR1 SGDLS and CDR2 YYNGEE. CDR3 coding DNA: TGTGCCAGCAGCGTAGCTACCGGTGTTGACGAGCAGTACTTC. Residues: CASSVATGVDEQYF.

This clone was recorded a few times. The chain recombines TRBV11-3 with TRBJ2-5; 11 bases align to TRBD1. Germline-derived CDR1 and CDR2 are SGHNT and YENEEA. The CDR3 is 15 residues long. After removal of 5 bases from V and 4 bases from J, the junction contained 6 bases not matched to a gene. CDR3 amino acids: CASSPGQGAGETQYF. The CDR3 DNA reads as TGTGCCAGCAGCCCAGGACAGGGGGCGGGAGAGACCCAGTACTTC.

The chain carries TRBV19 and TRBJ2-7, with TRBD1 identical over 9 bases. The CDR3 totals 14 residues. The germline V gene has CDR1 LNHDA and CDR2 SQIVND (reference sequence). The ends lost 3 bases at V and 4 bases at J; junction bases unmatched: 4. The CDR3, as DNA: TGTGCCAGTAGTATGGACAGGGGATGGTACGAGCAGTACTTC. Amino acid sequence: CASSMDRGWYEQYF.

This chain joins TRBV29-1 and TRBJ2-5, with TRBD1 matching 8 bases. The end of the DNA is better explained by TRBJ2-7, so the J call may be wrong. The germline CDR1 and CDR2 sequences are SQVTM and ANQGSEA. CDR3 size: 13 residues. CDR3 sequence reads: CSVYAGGPNEQYF. The CDR3, as DNA: TGCAGCGTTTACGCAGGGGGCCCTAACGAGCAGTACTTC.

The chain links TRBV7-2 to TRBJ2-4; TRBD1 aligns across 8 bases. Germline V CDR1 and CDR2: SGHTA, FQGNSA. V gave up 5 bases and J gave up 7 bases; unmatched junction bases: 13. This CDR3 has 16 amino acids. The CDR3 region is CASSLTPDRVPNIQYF. DNA for the CDR3: TGTGCCAGCAGCCTAACCCCGGACAGGGTGCCGAACATTCAGTACTTC.

V gene TRBV9 combines with J gene TRBJ1-2, with D perhaps TRBD1 (5 bases). Germline CDR1 and CDR2: SGDLS and YYNGEE. V was trimmed by 4 bases and J by 4 bases, leaving 14 bases between them. This CDR3 region has 14 residues. The CDR3 spells CASSPGYSFYGYTF. The DNA for the CDR3 is TGTGCCAGCAGCCCAGGGTACTCCTTCTATGGCTACACCTTC. Full variable domain (remainder filled in from reference TRBV9 and TRBJ1-2): DSGVTQTPKHLITATGQRVTLRCSPRSGDLSVYWYQQSLDQGLQFLIQYYNGEERAKGNILERFSAQQFPDLHSELNLSSLELGDSALYFCASSPGYSFYGYTFGSGTRLTVV.

This chain joins TRBV19 and TRBJ1-5; tentative D call: TRBD1 (6 bases). Germline values: CDR1 LNHDA, CDR2 SQIVND (reference sequence). The germline V and J ends were trimmed by 7 bases and 7 bases, with 17 bases remaining between them. This CDR3 contains 14 residues. CDR3 loop: CASTTPGAGQPQHF. In DNA, the CDR3 is TGTGCCAGTACAACACCAGGGGCAGGGCAGCCCCAGCATTTT.

CDR3 nucleotides: TGTGCCAGCAGCTTAGTAGGCCTAGCGGGAGGGACCCACTCCTACGAGCAGTACTTC. Its protein is CASSLVGLAGGTHSYEQYF. The V gene is TRBV7-6, the J gene TRBJ2-7; TRBD2 matches 12 bases. Per the germline V gene, CDR1 is SGHVS and CDR2 is FNYEAQ. Trimming took 1 base from V and 0 from J; bases not matched to a gene: 10. The CDR3 sequence is 19 residues long.

The CDR3 sequence: CASSVEAGVVNTIYF. CDR3 DNA sequence: TGTGCCAGCAGCGTAGAGGCAGGGGTTGTAAACACCATATATTTT. The V call is TRBV9, the J call TRBJ1-3; D might be TRBD1 (6 bases). V gave up 0 bases and J gave up 6 bases, with 13 bases separating them. Germline V gene lookup returns CDR1 SGDLS and CDR2 YYNGEE. This CDR3 spans 15 amino acids. Full variable domain (remainder filled in from reference TRBV9 and TRBJ1-3): DSGVTQTPKHLITATGQRVTLRCSPRSGDLSVYWYQQSLDQGLQFLIQYYNGEERAKGNILERFSAQQFPDLHSELNLSSLELGDSALYFCASSVEAGVVNTIYFGEGSWLTVV.

The CDR3 is CASSLTSGGFNEQFF. The DNA of the CDR3 is TGTGCCAGCAGCCTGACTAGCGGGGGGTTTAATGAGCAGTTCTTC. The chain combines TRBV5-6 with TRBJ2-1; 13 bases are a match to TRBD2. Germline values: CDR1 SGHDT, CDR2 YYEEEE. Trimming took 4 bases from V and 7 from J; bases not matched to a gene: 5. The CDR3 sequence is 15 residues long. The full variable domain, with the rest looked up from reference TRBV5-6 and TRBJ2-1, is DAGVTQSPTHLIKTRGQQVTLRCSPKSGHDTVSWYQQALGQGPQFIFQYYEEEERQRGNFPDRFSGHQFPNYSSELNVNALLLGDSALYLCASSLTSGGFNEQFFGPGTRLTVL.

Here the CDR3 DNA reads TGTGCCAGTAGTATAGAAGGGGGCTATGGCTACACCTTC. Its protein product is CASSIEGGYGYTF. The chain is built from TRBV19 and TRBJ1-2, with D perhaps TRBD1 (6 bases). Germline V CDR1 and CDR2: LNHDA, SQIVND (reference sequence). Trimming removed 0 bases from V and 4 bases from J, with 6 bases in between. This CDR3 spans 13 amino acids.

V usage is TRBV30 and J usage is TRBJ2-1, with 8 positions matching TRBD2. Trimming at V came to 4 bases and at J to 3 bases, leaving 8 bases not matched to a gene. Germline V gene lookup returns CDR1 GTSNPN and CDR2 SVGIG (reference sequence). The CDR3 extends over 15 amino acids. The CDR3: CAWNYAGGSYNEQFF. The CDR3 nucleotides read TGTGCCTGGAACTATGCGGGAGGTAGCTACAATGAGCAGTTCTTC. Full variable domain (remainder filled in from reference TRBV30 and TRBJ2-1): SQTIHQWPATLVQPVGSPLSLECTVEGTSNPNLYWYRQAAGRGLQLLFYSVGIGQISSEVPQNLSASRPQDRQFILSSKKLLLSDSGFYLCAWNYAGGSYNEQFFGPGTRLTVL.

The chain links TRBV5-1 to TRBJ1-5; D possibly corresponds to TRBD1 (6 bases). V was pared by 0 bases and J by 6 bases, with 13 bases between. The CDR3 extends over 15 amino acids. Germline V gene data show CDR1 as SGHRS and CDR2 as YFSETQ. The CDR3 region is CASSLEGQSSQPQHF. DNA for the CDR3: TGCGCCAGCAGCTTGGAGGGACAATCTTCTCAGCCCCAGCATTTT.

In this sample, this clone turned up once. The rearrangement links TRBV4-3 to TRBJ1-2, with D possibly matching TRBD1 (5 bases). CDR3 length: 14 residues. Trimming removed 2 bases at V and 10 bases at J, with 17 bases between. Germline V gives CDR1 LGHNA, CDR2 YSLEER. CDR3 bases: TGCGCCAGCAGCCAAAATCCGGGGGGGTTGGACTACACCTTC. It translates to CASSQNPGGLDYTF.

V gene TRBV7-2 combines with J gene TRBJ2-5; TRBD2 matches 8 bases. CDR1 is SGHTA, CDR2 FQGNSA, per germline. The CDR3 extends over 15 amino acids. The V and J ends lost 3 bases and 5 bases, in that order; junction bases with no gene match: 8. This CDR3 reads CASSFGGALGETQYF. The CDR3 DNA sequence: TGTGCCAGCAGCTTCGGGGGGGCGCTTGGGGAGACCCAGTACTTC.

The rearrangement joins TRBV7-6 to TRBJ2-5, with a possible D match to TRBD2 (5 bases). The CDR3 covers 14 residues. Trimming took 1 base from V and 5 from J, leaving 11 bases between them. Germline CDR1 reads SGHVS; CDR2 reads FNYEAQ. The CDR3 here is CASSLGGSGETQYF. CDR3 nucleotide sequence: TGTGCCAGCAGCTTAGGAGGGAGTGGTGAGACCCAGTACTTC. The whole variable domain, filled in from reference TRBV7-6 and TRBJ2-5, reads GAGVSQSPRYKVTKRGQDVALRCDPISGHVSLYWYRQALGQGPEFLTYFNYEAQQDKSGLPNDRFSAERPEGSISTLTIQRTEQRDSAMYRCASSLGGSGETQYFGPGTRLLVL.

The rearrangement uses TRBV19 and TRBJ2-5; D is uncertain. V was shortened by 4 bases and J by 5 bases, with 17 bases between the two germline ends. In germline, CDR1 is LNHDA, CDR2 SQIVND (reference sequence). The CDR3 has 15 residues. In DNA, the CDR3 is TGTGCCAGTAGTACCCCCGGCCCGGCCGGGGAGACCCAGTACTTC. It specifies CASSTPGPAGETQYF. The variable domain in full, completed from reference TRBV19 and TRBJ2-5, reads DGGITQSPKYLFRKEGQNVTLSCEQNLNHDAMYWYRQDPGQGLRLIYYSQIVNDFQKGDIAEGYSVSREKKESFPLTVTSAQKNPTAFYLCASSTPGPAGETQYFGPGTRLLVL.

This clone appeared once. This chain uses TRBV7-3 with TRBJ2-3; possible D gene TRBD1, 6 bases. The germline CDR1 and CDR2 sequences are SGHTA and FQGTGA. The CDR3 is made up of 14 amino acids. The V and J ends lost 5 bases and 3 bases respectively, with 12 bases between them. This CDR3 reads CASSKSGVTDTQYF. DNA for the CDR3: TGTGCCAGCAGCAAATCAGGGGTTACAGATACGCAGTATTTT.

This clone was seen only a few times. The chain has TRBV11-2 and TRBJ1-1; 7 nucleotides agree with TRBD1. Looked up from germline, CDR1 is SGHAT and CDR2 is FQNNGV. The CDR3 is 12 residues long. Trimming at V came to 3 bases and at J to 8 bases, leaving 3 bases not matched to a gene. The CDR3, as DNA: TGTGCCAGCAGCTTCGAACAGGGGGAAGCTTTCTTT. This encodes CASSFEQGEAFF.